This section outlines one T cell receptor (beta chain) sequence together with its context. Germline CDR1 reads PRHDT; CDR2 reads FYEKMQ (reference sequence). This CDR3 region has 16 residues. The trim removed 3 bases at V and 2 bases at J, leaving 6 bases unmatched. The sample belongs to a study of early T cells in non-severe SARS-CoV-2 infection. TCRdb reanalysed the 5' RACE reads using MiXCR and keeps one entry per CDR3 protein. The sample carries some 98,000 distinct CDR3 sequences, approximately 16% recorded once. The sequence was obtained from an adult who was a healthcare worker with PCR-confirmed SARS-CoV-2 infection or an uninfected control (not recorded which). This chain links TRBV13 with TRBJ2-2; 7 bases fit TRBD2. Material: whole blood. CDR3 amino acids: CASSLTGGANTGELFF. CDR3 nucleotide sequence: TGTGCCAGCAGCTTGACGGGAGGTGCTAACACCGGGGAGCTGTTTTTT.